The present T cell receptor (beta chain) was sequenced within a study of T cell changes during pregnancy in multiple sclerosis. The CDR3 extends over 13 amino acids. Germline-derived CDR1 and CDR2 are MNHEY and SMNVEV (reference sequence). V lost 3 bases and J 1 base, leaving 5 bases between the germline ends. Sequencing used immunoSEQ multiplex PCR; TCRdb keeps in-frame clones, though not all of them. Of 35,000 to 50,000 clones listed, about 87% are singletons. The sequencing here drew on CD4+ T cells from peripheral blood mononuclear cells, taken in the second trimester of pregnancy. The chain is built from TRBV27 and TRBJ2-3; TRBD2 is a possible D gene (5 bases). This TCR was recovered from a female donor with multiple sclerosis, enrolled in a pregnancy study. This CDR3 is CASSLRGTDTQYF. Written as DNA, the CDR3 is TGTGCCAGCAGTTTGCGGGGCACAGATACGCAGTATTTT.